Listed below are T cell receptor beta chains from one sample, sequenced in a study of blood T cells in healthy people across ages. In TCRdb, the 5' RACE reads were re-called with MiXCR into one record per CDR3 protein. The sample yields around 690,000 distinct CDR3 sequences, roughly three fifths seen once. Sequencing was performed on blood. These receptor sequences come from a man in his 60s in good health. Both conserved end residues are part of each CDR3. D genes are given only for firm matches. A row's size may be missing; if present it is once, few, many or a size class.

J gene | D gene | V gene | CDR3 length | clone size | CDR3 protein | CDR3 DNA
TRBJ1-1 | . | TRBV6-1 | 14 | . | CASRKEARGTEAFF | TGTGCCAGCAGGAAGGAGGCCCGGGGGACTGAAGCTTTCTTT
TRBJ2-7 | . | TRBV3-1 | 15 | many | CASSQDGGISREQYF | TGTGCCAGCAGCCAAGATGGCGGAATTAGTCGCGAGCAGTACTTC
TRBJ2-4 | . | TRBV20-1 | 12 | few | CSVEGQTNIQYF | TGCAGTGTGGAGGGACAGACAAACATTCAGTACTTC
TRBJ2-1 | . | TRBV20-1 | 13 | . | CSARDFGANEQFF | TGCAGTGCTAGGGACTTCGGGGCCAATGAGCAGTTCTTC
TRBJ1-5 | . | TRBV6-5 | 13 | . | CASSYSSNQPQHF | TGTGCCAGCAGTTACTCCAGCAATCAGCCCCAGCATTTT
TRBJ1-1 | TRBD1 | TRBV6-5 | 15 | many | CASSFSGGINTEAFF | TGTGCCAGCAGCTTTTCAGGGGGCATAAACACTGAAGCTTTCTTT
TRBJ1-1 | TRBD1 | TRBV12-3/TRBV12-4 | 12 | once | CASSKRTGGAFF | TGTGCCAGCAGTAAACGGACAGGGGGAGCTTTCTTT
TRBJ2-5 | . | TRBV14 | 17 | few | CASSQDLGTLEGETQYF | TGTGCCAGCAGCCAAGATCTAGGAACACTGGAGGGGGAGACCCAGTACTTC
TRBJ2-2 | TRBD2 | TRBV20-1 | 14 | once | CSARDLAGVGELFF | TGCAGTGCTAGAGATCTGGCGGGGGTCGGGGAGCTGTTTTTT
TRBJ2-5 | TRBD1 | TRBV2 | 14 | . | CASPLTGGRQTQYF | TGTGCCAGTCCCCTCACAGGGGGACGGCAGACCCAGTACTTC
TRBJ2-3 | . | TRBV12-3/TRBV12-4 | 16 | few | CASSFGRTPSTDTQYF | TGTGCCAGCAGTTTTGGACGGACTCCTAGCACAGATACGCAGTATTTT
TRBJ1-1 | . | TRBV5-1 | 13 | . | CASSFGGATEAFF | TGCGCCAGCAGCTTCGGGGGGGCCACTGAAGCTTTCTTT
TRBJ2-1 | TRBD1 | TRBV3-1 | 15 | . | CASSHGDRTHNEQFF | TGTGCCAGCAGCCATGGGGACAGGACGCACAATGAGCAGTTCTTC
TRBJ1-5 | TRBD1 | TRBV4-1 | 17 | few | CASSHPWTGGDSQPQHF | TGCGCCAGCAGCCACCCCTGGACAGGGGGCGATAGCCAGCCCCAGCATTTT
TRBJ2-2 | . | TRBV21-1 | 15 | . | CASSPRTGYTGELFF | TGTGCCAGCAGCCCGCGGACAGGGTACACCGGGGAGCTGTTTTTT
TRBJ2-3 | TRBD2 | TRBV5-1 | 16 | . | CASSLPTSVSTDTQYF | TGCGCCAGCAGCCTACCGACTAGCGTAAGCACAGATACGCAGTATTTT
TRBJ1-5 | . | TRBV12-5 | 16 | . | CASATQTGYSNQPQHF | TGTGCTAGTGCCACCCAAACAGGGTATAGCAATCAGCCCCAGCATTTT
TRBJ1-2 | . | TRBV28 | 13 | many | CASSLQGGYGYTF | TGTGCCAGCAGTCTACAGGGAGGCTATGGCTACACCTTC
TRBJ2-7 | . | TRBV7-9 | 15 | . | CASSLLASSSYEQYF | TGTGCCAGCAGCTTGTTGGCTTCAAGCTCCTACGAGCAGTACTTC
TRBJ2-2 | . | TRBV6-1 | 15 | . | CASTHPSRAAGELFF | TGTGCCAGCACTCACCCAAGTAGGGCCGCCGGGGAGCTGTTTTTT
TRBJ2-7 | . | TRBV27 | 14 | . | CASSFVSGAYEQYF | TGTGCCAGCAGTTTCGTGTCGGGGGCCTACGAGCAGTACTTC
TRBJ2-2 | TRBD2 | TRBV5-1 | 15 | . | CASSSTTSSAGELFF | TGCGCCAGCAGCTCGACGACTAGCTCTGCCGGGGAGCTGTTTTTT
TRBJ1-2 | . | TRBV10-3 | 16 | . | CAISESTGAPSYGYTF | TGTGCCATCAGTGAGTCGACAGGCGCCCCCTCCTATGGCTACACCTTC
TRBJ1-1 | . | TRBV18 | 13 | . | CASSPPGDAEAFF | TGTGCCAGCTCACCCCCGGGTGACGCTGAAGCTTTCTTT
TRBJ1-1 | . | TRBV6-5 | 13 | . | CASTTYRNTEAFF | TGTGCCAGCACTACGTATAGGAACACTGAAGCTTTCTTT
TRBJ1-2 | TRBD1 | TRBV10-3 | 16 | few | CAISGGQGASNYGYTF | TGTGCCATCAGTGGGGGACAGGGGGCCTCTAACTATGGCTACACCTTC
TRBJ2-1 | TRBD2 | TRBV7-9 | 15 | . | CASSLRASGSNEQFF | TGTGCCAGCAGCTTGCGGGCTAGCGGGTCCAATGAGCAGTTCTTC
TRBJ1-1 | . | TRBV5-1 | 13 | few | CASSLGDDTEAFF | TGCGCCAGCAGCTTGGGGGACGACACTGAAGCTTTCTTT
TRBJ2-5 | . | TRBV29-1 | 14 | . | CSVEETGTQETQYF | TGCAGCGTTGAAGAGACAGGAACTCAAGAGACCCAGTACTTC
TRBJ1-4 | TRBD1 | TRBV5-1 | 14 | . | CASSPDRGWEKLFF | TGCGCCAGCAGCCCCGACAGGGGGTGGGAAAAACTGTTTTTT
TRBJ1-1 | . | TRBV4-1 | 15 | . | CASSQDVGANTEAFF | TGCGCCAGCAGCCAAGATGTAGGGGCGAACACTGAAGCTTTCTTT
TRBJ1-2 | . | TRBV12-3/TRBV12-4 | 14 | . | CASTPGGSNYGYTF | TGTGCCAGCACCCCCGGGGGTTCAAACTATGGCTACACCTTC
TRBJ2-5 | . | TRBV5-4 | 15 | . | CASTRGGARGETQYF | TGTGCCAGCACCCGCGGAGGGGCGAGAGGAGAGACCCAGTACTTC
TRBJ1-2 | . | TRBV7-9 | 13 | . | CASSDTGIYGYTF | TGTGCCAGCAGCGACACAGGGATCTATGGCTACACCTTC
TRBJ2-1 | TRBD1 | TRBV5-1 | 17 | . | CASSLGGDRGRDYEQFF | TGCGCCAGCAGCTTGGGGGGCGACAGGGGGCGCGATTATGAGCAGTTCTTC
TRBJ2-6 | . | TRBV6-5 | 16 | . | CASSSGQSSGANVLTF | TGTGCCAGCAGTTCAGGGCAGAGCTCTGGGGCCAACGTCCTGACTTTC
TRBJ2-5 | . | TRBV5-1 | 16 | once | CASSLDLASPGETQYF | TGCGCCAGCAGCTTGGATTTGGCGTCCCCAGGAGAGACCCAGTACTTC
TRBJ2-3 | . | TRBV4-1 | 17 | . | CASSQDPRVSWGDTQYF | TGCGCCAGCAGCCAAGATCCCCGCGTTAGCTGGGGAGATACGCAGTATTTT
TRBJ2-3 | . | TRBV19 | 14 | few | CASRPGSAPDTQYF | TGTGCCAGTAGGCCGGGGAGCGCACCGGATACGCAGTATTTT
TRBJ2-1 | TRBD2 | TRBV6-5 | 17 | . | CASSYRPAGLAENEQFF | TGTGCCAGCAGTTACCGACCCGCGGGACTAGCGGAGAATGAGCAGTTCTTC
TRBJ1-2 | . | TRBV2 | 15 | . | CASTTDEGLGYGYTF | TGTGCCAGCACCACGGACGAGGGCCTAGGCTATGGCTACACCTTC
TRBJ2-7 | . | TRBV20-1 | 11 | . | CSARGPSFRYF | TGCAGTGCTAGAGGACCCTCGTTTCGGTACTTC
TRBJ2-5 | . | TRBV10-3 | 14 | . | CASSESTSQETQYF | TGTGCCAGCAGTGAGTCGACAAGCCAAGAGACCCAGTACTTC
TRBJ1-6 | . | TRBV20-1 | 15 | . | CSATGTPLLNSPLHF | TGCAGTGCAACCGGGACACCCCTTTTGAATTCACCCCTCCACTTT
TRBJ2-6 | . | TRBV6-2/TRBV6-3 | 20 | . | CASSYRDIRIAISGANVLTF | TGTGCCAGCAGTTACCGGGACATCCGAATCGCAATCTCTGGGGCCAACGTCCTGACTTTC
TRBJ1-5 | TRBD1 | TRBV6-6 | 15 | few | CASSYTGQGSQPQHF | TGTGCCAGCAGTTACACAGGACAGGGCTCCCAGCCCCAGCATTTT
TRBJ2-7 | . | TRBV7-2 | 15 | few | CASSQQEDKFYEQYF | TGTGCCAGCAGCCAGCAGGAGGACAAGTTCTACGAGCAGTACTTC
TRBJ2-1 | TRBD2 | TRBV7-2 | 14 | few | CASSPGLAGATQFF | TGTGCCAGCAGCCCGGGACTAGCGGGGGCCACGCAGTTCTTC
TRBJ2-7 | TRBD2 | TRBV2 | 15 | . | CASSKRGGRVYEQYF | TGTGCCAGCAGCAAACGGGGGGGCAGGGTGTACGAGCAGTACTTC
TRBJ1-6 | . | TRBV3-1 | 12 | . | CASSQGMAPLHF | TGTGCCAGCAGCCAAGGGATGGCACCCCTCCACTTT
TRBJ2-5 | . | TRBV11-2 | 15 | . | CASSLGVGVGETQYF | TGTGCCAGCAGCTTAGGAGTAGGGGTTGGAGAGACCCAGTACTTC
TRBJ2-7 | TRBD2 | TRBV6-5 | 14 | . | CASSIGLDRYEQYF | TGTGCCAGCAGTATTGGACTAGATCGCTACGAGCAGTACTTC
TRBJ2-5 | TRBD1 | TRBV6-5 | 13 | few | CASRQGYQETQYF | TGTGCCAGCAGACAGGGGTACCAAGAGACCCAGTACTTC
TRBJ1-1 | . | TRBV3-1 | 14 | . | CASSQQGLDTEAFF | TGTGCCAGCAGCCAACAGGGGTTGGACACTGAAGCTTTCTTT
TRBJ1-5 | TRBD1 | TRBV10-2 | 16 | . | CARWTGRRGGNQPQHF | TGCGCCAGATGGACAGGGAGGAGGGGAGGCAATCAGCCCCAGCATTTT
TRBJ2-6 | TRBD1 | TRBV5-6 | 17 | . | CASSSGQATSGANVLTF | TGTGCCAGCAGCTCGGGACAGGCAACCTCTGGGGCCAACGTCCTGACTTTC
TRBJ1-2 | TRBD1 | TRBV25-1 | 15 | . | CASSELGTGSYGYTF | TGTGCCAGCAGTGAATTGGGGACAGGGAGCTATGGCTACACCTTC
TRBJ2-1 | . | TRBV5-1 | 13 | few | CASSLVGSNEQFF | TGCGCCAGCAGCTTGGTAGGAAGCAATGAGCAGTTCTTC
TRBJ2-7 | . | TRBV3-1 | 14 | . | CASSQFLPSYEQYF | TGTGCCAGCAGCCAATTCCTTCCATCCTACGAGCAGTACTTC